This TCR beta chain was captured in a study of shared clonotypes between healthy human individuals. The repertoire was sequenced with immunoSEQ multiplex PCR; TCRdb's copy has only in-frame clones and lacks some. Here the sample spans 2 million or so clones, 85% to 95% being singletons. CDR3 length equals 13 residues. The chain has TRBV21-1 and TRBJ2-5; the table names TRBD2, a call not compared with the DNA. TRBV21-1 is a pseudogene locus. This TCR derives from a man younger than 35 in good health. The sequenced material came from naive CD4+ T cells sorted from blood. Subset denoted: CD45RA+ positively selected. The CDR3: CASTGSVQETQYF. CDR3 nucleotide sequence: TGTGCCAGCACCGGAAGCGTTCAAGAGACCCAGTACTTC.